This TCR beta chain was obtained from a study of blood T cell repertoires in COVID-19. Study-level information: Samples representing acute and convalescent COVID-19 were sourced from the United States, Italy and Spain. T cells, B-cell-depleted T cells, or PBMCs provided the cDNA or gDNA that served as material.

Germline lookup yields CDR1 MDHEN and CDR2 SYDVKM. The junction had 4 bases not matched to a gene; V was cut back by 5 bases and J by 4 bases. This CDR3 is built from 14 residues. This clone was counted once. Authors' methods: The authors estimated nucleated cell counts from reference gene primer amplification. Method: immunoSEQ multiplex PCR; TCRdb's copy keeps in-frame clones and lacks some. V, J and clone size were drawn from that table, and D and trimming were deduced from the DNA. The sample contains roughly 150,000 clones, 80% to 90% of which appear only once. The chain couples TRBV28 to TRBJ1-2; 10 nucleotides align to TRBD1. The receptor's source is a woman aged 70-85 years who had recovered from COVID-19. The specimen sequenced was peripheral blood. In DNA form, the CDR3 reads TGTGCCAGCAGTAGGACAGGGGGGGGCTATGGCTACACCTTC. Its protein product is CASSRTGGGYGYTF.